Below, 19 T cell receptor beta chains from the same sample are listed, as sequenced in a study of T-cell reconstitution after alpha-beta-depleted transplantation in children. During its preparation, the TCRbeta library received unique molecular identifiers. MiXCR, run by TCRdb on the PCR reads, gives a single entry per CDR3 protein. The sample contains 600,000 to 700,000 distinct CDR3 sequences, approximately 16% of which appear only once. The sequenced sample was PBMCs from the stem cell graft donor, obtained from the stem cell graft. Source of these receptors: a human donor who donated a stem cell graft to a child with acute myeloid leukemia.

This clonotype has only one observation. The chain links TRBV25-1 to TRBJ2-7, with D perhaps matching TRBD1 (5 bases). This CDR3 is 14 amino acids long. Germline CDR1 MGHDK, CDR2 SYGVNS. The CDR3 DNA is TGTGCCAGCAGTGAATGGGGCTGCTCCCACGAGCAGTACGTC. Protein product: CASSEWGCSHEQYV.

The J gene is TRBJ1-4, the V gene TRBV29-1; TRBD1 matches 8 bases. The junction had 11 bases not matched to a gene; V was cut back by 1 base and J by 1 base. Per germline, CDR1 SQVTM and CDR2 ANQGSEA. This CDR3 region has 18 residues. The CDR3 loop reads CSVEGTGGAWGTNEKLFF. DNA of the CDR3: TGCAGCGTTGAAGGAACAGGGGGGGCGTGGGGAACTAATGAAAAACTGTTTTTT.

This clonotype was counted many times. The rearrangement links TRBV29-1 to TRBJ2-4; D is perhaps TRBD1 (8 bases). Germline CDR1 and CDR2: SQVTM and ANQGSEA. V was shortened by 6 bases and J by 3 bases, with 18 bases between the two germline ends. The CDR3 has 15 amino acids. Written as DNA, the CDR3 is TGCAGCGTCGTGGACAGGGAGCGGGGCAAAAACATTCAGTACTTC. It translates to CSVVDRERGKNIQYF.

There are a few counts of this clonotype. The chain recombines TRBV7-2 with TRBJ2-6; D is uncertain. Germline V lookup: CDR1 SGHTA, CDR2 FQGNSA. This CDR3 has 16 residues. Deletions cut 2 bases from V and 0 bases from J, with 8 bases between. The CDR3 is CASSLNWVSGANVLTF. As DNA, the CDR3 is TGTGCCAGCAGCTTAAACTGGGTCTCTGGGGCCAACGTCCTGACTTTC.

This clonotype was counted many times. The chain combines TRBV20-1 with TRBJ2-1; D could derive from TRBD1 or TRBD2 (5 bases each). Trimming took 7 bases from V and 5 from J, leaving 12 bases between them. Looked up from germline, CDR1 is DFQATT and CDR2 is SNEGSKA (reference sequence). The CDR3 runs to 12 residues. The CDR3 sequence: CSGRGGNNEQFF. The CDR3 DNA sequence: TGCAGTGGACGGGGCGGCAACAATGAGCAGTTCTTC.

Ten or more counts support this clonotype. The chain joins TRBV5-5 to TRBJ2-2; D may be TRBD1 (6 bases). The CDR3 is 15 residues long. Germline lookup yields CDR1 SGHKS and CDR2 YYEKEE (reference sequence). V shed 2 bases and J shed 3 bases, with 11 bases lying between them. The CDR3 coding sequence is TGTGCCAGCAGCTTTATTACAGGGTACACCGGGGAGCTGTTTTTT. It specifies CASSFITGYTGELFF.

This clonotype was detected many times. The chain links TRBV12-3 or TRBV12-4 to TRBJ1-1; D gene uncertain. The CDR3 sequence is 13 residues long. V was pared by 6 bases and J by 1 base, with 9 bases between. This CDR3 is CASSPGTNTEAFF. The CDR3 region has the DNA TGTGCCAGCAGCCCTGGCACGAACACTGAAGCTTTCTTT.

The CDR3 spells CASSAPLTGWRRSNEKLFF. The CDR3 nucleotides read TGTGCCAGCAGTGCACCCTTGACAGGGTGGCGACGGTCTAATGAAAAACTGTTTTTT. This chain links TRBV2 with TRBJ1-4, with 7 nucleotides matching TRBD1. After removal of 4 bases from V and 3 bases from J, the junction contained 17 bases not matched to a gene. The V gene's germline CDR1 is SNHLY and CDR2 FYNNEI. The CDR3 extends over 19 amino acids.

This clonotype was observed at least ten times. The chain has TRBV12-3 or TRBV12-4 and TRBJ2-5; 7 bases are a match to TRBD2. The CDR3 covers 14 residues. The V and J ends lost 1 base and 9 bases, in that order; junction bases with no gene match: 8. CDR3 sequence: CASSLGRAGRAQYF. For the CDR3, the DNA is TGTGCCAGCAGTTTAGGAAGAGCGGGGAGGGCCCAGTACTTC.

This clonotype was seen ten or more times. V usage is TRBV29-1 and J usage is TRBJ1-2; weak D call: TRBD1 (5 bases). The CDR3 is made up of 13 amino acids. Germline V lookup: CDR1 SQVTM, CDR2 ANQGSEA. Trimming took 6 bases from V and 2 from J, leaving 13 bases between them. The CDR3 DNA reads TGCAGCGTAGACCCGACAGACAACTATGGCTACACCTTC. This encodes CSVDPTDNYGYTF. The full variable domain, rest sourced from reference TRBV29-1 and TRBJ1-2, is SAVISQKPSRDICQRGTSLTIQCQVDSQVTMMFWYRQQPGQSLTLIATANQGSEATYESGFVIDKFPISRPNLTFSTLTVSNMSPEDSSIYLCSVDPTDNYGYTFGSGTRLTVV.

This clonotype occurred a few times. The genes are TRBV12-3 or TRBV12-4 and TRBJ2-4; a weak D match, TRBD1 (6 bases). Trimming left V 4 bases short and J 7 bases short, with 17 bases between. This CDR3 is 15 amino acids long. CDR3 in amino acids: CASSSPYNRVNIQYF. CDR3 nucleotides: TGTGCCAGCAGTTCCCCGTACAACAGGGTTAACATTCAGTACTTC.

The CDR3 sequence: CSAQPLAYGGQETQYF. CDR3 DNA sequence: TGCAGTGCCCAACCTTTGGCTTACGGCGGCCAAGAGACCCAGTACTTC. The rearrangement joins TRBV20-1 to TRBJ2-5, with no clear D. Germline V CDR1 and CDR2: DFQATT, SNEGSKA (reference sequence). The V end was cut by 6 bases, the J end by 1 base, with 21 bases between. The CDR3 consists of 16 residues.

In its sample, this clonotype was seen many times. The CDR3 nucleotides are TGTGCCAGCAGTGGCACGGGGGATGAAAAACTGTTTTTT. Protein sequence: CASSGTGDEKLFF. The V call is TRBV6-1, the J call TRBJ1-4, with TRBD1 as a possible D gene (5 bases). CDR3 length equals 13 residues. Germline V gene sequence: CDR1 MNHNS, CDR2 SASEGT. The V and J ends lost 4 bases and 6 bases respectively, with 9 bases between them.

The chain carries TRBV6-2 or TRBV6-3 and TRBJ1-5; no reliable D call. Trimming removed 4 bases from V and 6 bases from J, with 10 bases in between. CDR3 length: 13 residues. Germline-derived CDR1 and CDR2 are MNHEY and SVGEGT. The CDR3 region has the DNA TGTGCCAGCAGTTCTCTGAAGGCTCAGCCCCAGCATTTT. This translates into CASSSLKAQPQHF.

This clonotype showed up many times. This sequence joins TRBV20-1 and TRBJ2-3, with 12 nucleotides matching TRBD2. The CDR3 covers 16 residues. The V gene's germline CDR1 is DFQATT and CDR2 SNEGSKA (reference sequence). Trimming cost V 3 bases and J 4 bases; bases outside gene matches: 8. Here the CDR3 reads CSARSALAGGPDTQYF. The DNA for the CDR3 is TGCAGTGCTAGGTCCGCTCTAGCGGGGGGGCCAGATACGCAGTATTTT.

This clonotype was recorded many times. The V gene is TRBV20-1, the J gene TRBJ1-2, with D hard to call. The germline gives CDR1 DFQATT, CDR2 SNEGSKA (reference sequence). Trimming shortened V by 8 bases and J by 8 bases, and 9 bases separated the two germline ends. The CDR3 extends over 9 amino acids. CDR3 in DNA: TGCAGTCCGGGAAAGGGCTACACCTTC. Residues: CSPGKGYTF.

This clonotype was counted many times. The chain joins TRBV28 to TRBJ1-5, with a weak D call TRBD1 (6 bases). Looked up from germline, CDR1 is MDHEN and CDR2 is SYDVKM. The CDR3 totals 14 residues. V lost 2 bases to trimming and J lost 7 bases, with 12 bases between them. DNA of the CDR3: TGTGCCAGCAGTTTACCAGGGGACGGACAGCCCCAGCATTTT. This translates into CASSLPGDGQPQHF.

This clonotype was seen repeatedly, ten times or more. The CDR3 sequence: CASRRPGRGETQYF. CDR3 in DNA: TGTGCCAGCAGGCGGCCGGGACGTGGAGAGACCCAGTACTTC. The V gene is TRBV12-3 or TRBV12-4, the J gene TRBJ2-5; perhaps D is TRBD1 or TRBD2 (5 bases each). This CDR3 has 14 residues. Trimming stripped 6 bases from V and 4 bases from J, with 15 bases between.

The chain combines TRBV9 with TRBJ2-2; 8 positions match TRBD2. V shed 3 bases and J 6 bases; nucleotides not matched to a gene: 7. The CDR3 has 15 amino acids. Germline loops: CDR1 SGDLS, CDR2 YYNGEE. The CDR3 DNA reads as TGTGCCAGCAGCGGTAGCGGGGTATTGGCCGGGGAGCTGTTTTTT. Its translation: CASSGSGVLAGELFF.